This T cell receptor beta chain appears in the sequencing data of a study of graft-versus-host responses after intestinal transplantation. Background on the study: All recipients were transplanted with multivisceral, liver-intestinal, or isolated intestinal grafts. Induction using anti-thymocyte globulin, followed by tacrolimus and steroids for roughly 3 years, was given to all recipients.

Study-wide findings and caveats: The study found high graft-versus-host to host-versus-graft clonal ratios in allografts of patients with graft-donor T cell macrochimerism. HvG clone declines early post-transplant were associated with peak circulating GvH levels.

Some clones are missing from TCRdb's copy, which holds only in-frame ones; the method was immunoSEQ multiplex PCR. Of about 98,000 clones in the sample, about 82% were seen once. CDR3 length equals 15 residues. V lost 0 bases to trimming and J lost 2 bases; unmatched junction nucleotides: 1. Germline CDR1 reads SGDLS; CDR2 reads YYNGEE. On this clone itself: No antigen is known for it.

The sequence was collected from a human patient who received an intestinal transplant, so some T cells may come from the graft donor. Here the sequenced sample was PBMCs, taken 255 days after intestinal transplant. The chain combines TRBV9 with TRBJ2-1, with TRBD2 matching over 8 bases. The CDR3 DNA sequence: TGTGCCAGCAGCGTAGGTAGCGGGGCCTACAATGAGCAGTTCTTC. This gives the protein CASSVGSGAYNEQFF.